This TCR beta chain appears in the sequencing data of a study of PD-L1 blockade in urothelial cancer. Study in general: In 2014 therapy began: atezolizumab 1,200 mg intravenously every 3 weeks. Analyses used blood from 3 weeks (second dose) and 6 weeks after treatment start.

In the case of this clone: Its antigen is unidentified.

Noted time point: peripheral blood 6 weeks after treatment start. General study results and limits: When measured at 3 weeks, tumor-associated blood clones expanded more in durable-benefit patients.

Germline V gene sequence: CDR1 MNHNS, CDR2 SASEGT. CDR3 size: 14 residues. V trimming: 5 bases; J trimming: 1 base; junction bases outside the gene matches: 3. Profiled with immunoSEQ multiplex PCR; TCRdb holds only in-frame clones, not every one. This repertoire shows about 43,000 clones, under 90% found once; its top ten account for over 13%. This chain connects TRBV6-1 to TRBJ1-1; TRBD1 agrees at 8 bases. This specimen consisted of PBMCs, obtained around atezolizumab (anti-PD-L1) treatment. The clonotype comes from a man between 60 and 70 years old with urothelial cancer. This CDR3 is CASSKDRENTEAFF. CDR3 DNA: TGTGCCAGCAGTAAGGACAGGGAGAACACTGAAGCTTTCTTT.